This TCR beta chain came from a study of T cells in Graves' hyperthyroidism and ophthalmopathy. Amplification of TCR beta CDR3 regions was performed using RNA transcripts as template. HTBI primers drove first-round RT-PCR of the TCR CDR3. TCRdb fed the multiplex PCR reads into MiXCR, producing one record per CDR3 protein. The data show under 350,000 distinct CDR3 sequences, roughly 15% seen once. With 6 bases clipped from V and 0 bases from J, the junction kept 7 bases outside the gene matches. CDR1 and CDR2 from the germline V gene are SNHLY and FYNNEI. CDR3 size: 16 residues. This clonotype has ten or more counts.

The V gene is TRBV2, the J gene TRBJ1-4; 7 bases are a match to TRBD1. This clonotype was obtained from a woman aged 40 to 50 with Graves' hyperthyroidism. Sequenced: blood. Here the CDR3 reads CASRFDRVATNEKLFF. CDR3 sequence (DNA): TGTGCCAGCAGATTTGACAGGGTTGCAACTAATGAAAAACTGTTTTTT.